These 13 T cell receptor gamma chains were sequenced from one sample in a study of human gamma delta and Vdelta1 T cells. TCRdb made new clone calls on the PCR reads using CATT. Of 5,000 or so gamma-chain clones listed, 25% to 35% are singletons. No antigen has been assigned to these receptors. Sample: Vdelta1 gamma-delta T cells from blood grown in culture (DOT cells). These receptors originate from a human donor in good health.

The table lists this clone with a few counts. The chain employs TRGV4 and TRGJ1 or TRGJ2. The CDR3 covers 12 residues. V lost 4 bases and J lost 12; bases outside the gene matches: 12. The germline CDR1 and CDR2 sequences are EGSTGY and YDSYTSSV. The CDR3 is CATWDGIGGKLF. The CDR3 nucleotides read TGTGCCACCTGGGACGGCATAGGTGGGAAACTCTTT.

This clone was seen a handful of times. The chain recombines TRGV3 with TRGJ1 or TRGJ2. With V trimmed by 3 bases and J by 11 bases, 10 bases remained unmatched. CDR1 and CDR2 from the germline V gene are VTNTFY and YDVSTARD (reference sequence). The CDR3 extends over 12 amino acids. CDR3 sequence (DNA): TGTGCCACCTGGGACTCTGAGGCGGAGAAACTCTTT. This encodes CATWDSEAEKLF.

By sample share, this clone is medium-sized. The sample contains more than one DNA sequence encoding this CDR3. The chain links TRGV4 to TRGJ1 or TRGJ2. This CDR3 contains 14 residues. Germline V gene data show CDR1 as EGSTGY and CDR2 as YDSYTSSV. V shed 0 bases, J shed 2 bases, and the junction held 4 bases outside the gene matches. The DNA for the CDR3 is TGTGCCACCTGGGATGGGCCGCATTATTATAAGAAACTCTTT. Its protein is CATWDGPHYYKKLF.

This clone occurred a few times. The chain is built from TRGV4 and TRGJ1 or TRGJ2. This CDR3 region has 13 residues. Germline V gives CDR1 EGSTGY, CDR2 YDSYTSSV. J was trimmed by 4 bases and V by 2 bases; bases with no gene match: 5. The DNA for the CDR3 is TGTGCCACCTGGGATGTAAAATATTATAAGAAACTCTTT. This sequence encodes CATWDVKYYKKLF.

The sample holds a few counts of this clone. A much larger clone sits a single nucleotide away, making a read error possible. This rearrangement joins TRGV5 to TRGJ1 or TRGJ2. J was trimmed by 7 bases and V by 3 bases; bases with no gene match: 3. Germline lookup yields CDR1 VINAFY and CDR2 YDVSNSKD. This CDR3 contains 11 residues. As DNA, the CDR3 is TGTGCCACCTGGGACGGGTATAAGAAACTCTTT. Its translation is CATWDGYKKLF.

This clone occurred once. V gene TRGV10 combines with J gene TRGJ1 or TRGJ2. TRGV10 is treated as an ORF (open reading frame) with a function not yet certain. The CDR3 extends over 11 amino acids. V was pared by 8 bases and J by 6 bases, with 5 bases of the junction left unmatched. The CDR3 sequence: CAAWPRYKKLF. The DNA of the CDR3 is TGTGCTGCGTGGCCCCGTTATAAGAAACTCTTT.

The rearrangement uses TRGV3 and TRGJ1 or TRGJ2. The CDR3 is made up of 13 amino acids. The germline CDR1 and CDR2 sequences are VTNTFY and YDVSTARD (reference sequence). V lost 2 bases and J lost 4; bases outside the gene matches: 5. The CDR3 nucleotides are TGTGCCACCTGGGACATAGGATATTATAAGAAACTCTTT. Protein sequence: CATWDIGYYKKLF.

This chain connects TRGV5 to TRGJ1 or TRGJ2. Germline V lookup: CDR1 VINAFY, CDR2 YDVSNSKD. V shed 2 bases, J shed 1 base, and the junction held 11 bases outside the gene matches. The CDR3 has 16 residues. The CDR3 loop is CATWDKPNYNYYKKLF. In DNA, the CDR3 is TGTGCCACCTGGGACAAGCCAAATTACAATTATTATAAGAAACTCTTT.

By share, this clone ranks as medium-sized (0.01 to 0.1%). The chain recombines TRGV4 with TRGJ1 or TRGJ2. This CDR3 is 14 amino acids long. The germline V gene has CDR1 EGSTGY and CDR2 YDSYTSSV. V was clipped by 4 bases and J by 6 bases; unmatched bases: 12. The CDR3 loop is CATWDGPCIYKKLF. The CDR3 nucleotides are TGTGCCACCTGGGACGGGCCTTGTATTTATAAGAAACTCTTT.

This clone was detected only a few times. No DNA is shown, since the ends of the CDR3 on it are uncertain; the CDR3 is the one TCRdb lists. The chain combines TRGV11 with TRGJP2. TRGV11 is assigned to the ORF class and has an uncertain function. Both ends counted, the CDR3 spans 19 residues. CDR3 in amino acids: CTTVPAGLGTYSSDWIKTF.

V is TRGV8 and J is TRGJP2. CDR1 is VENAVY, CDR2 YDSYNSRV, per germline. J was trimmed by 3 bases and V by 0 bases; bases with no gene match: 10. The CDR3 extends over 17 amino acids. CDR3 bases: TGTGCCACCTGGGATAGGCAAGGCGTTCGTAGTGATTGGATCAAGACGTTT. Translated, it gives CATWDRQGVRSDWIKTF.

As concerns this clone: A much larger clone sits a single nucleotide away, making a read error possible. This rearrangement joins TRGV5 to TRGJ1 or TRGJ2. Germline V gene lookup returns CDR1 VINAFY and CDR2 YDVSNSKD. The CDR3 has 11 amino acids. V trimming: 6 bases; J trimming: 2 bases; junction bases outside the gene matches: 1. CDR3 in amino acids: CATWHYYKKLF. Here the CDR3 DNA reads TGTGCCACCTGGCATTATTATAAGAAACTCTTT.

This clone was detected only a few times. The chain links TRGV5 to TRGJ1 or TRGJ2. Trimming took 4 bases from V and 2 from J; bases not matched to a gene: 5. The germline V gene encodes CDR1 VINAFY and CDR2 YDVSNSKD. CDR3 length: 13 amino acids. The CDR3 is CATWENDYYKKLF. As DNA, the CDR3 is TGTGCCACCTGGGAAAACGATTATTATAAGAAACTCTTT.